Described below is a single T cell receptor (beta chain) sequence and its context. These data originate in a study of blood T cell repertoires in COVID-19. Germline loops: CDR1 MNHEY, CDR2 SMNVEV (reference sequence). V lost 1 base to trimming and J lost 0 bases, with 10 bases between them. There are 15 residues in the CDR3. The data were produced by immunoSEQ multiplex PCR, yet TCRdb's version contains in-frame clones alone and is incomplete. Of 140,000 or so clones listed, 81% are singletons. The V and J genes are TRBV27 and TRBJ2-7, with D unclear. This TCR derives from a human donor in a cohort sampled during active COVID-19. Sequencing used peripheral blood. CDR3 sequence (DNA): TGTGCCAGCAGTTTATATGGGCCCAACTCCTACGAGCAGTACTTC. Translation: CASSLYGPNSYEQYF.